Only a few counts were recorded for the clone carrying this T cell receptor beta chain. Its specificity is not known. This record comes from a study of response to subunit inactivated influenza vaccine. General study points: Authors suggested few new T cells are recruited by each seasonal influenza vaccination.

One entry per CDR3 protein results from TCRdb running MiXCR on the RT-PCR reads. This sample has about 700,000 distinct CDR3 sequences, with around 16% found just once. Germline V gives CDR1 LGHDT, CDR2 YNNKEL (reference sequence). The CDR3 runs to 15 residues. The junction had 3 bases not matched to a gene; V was cut back by 1 base and J by 2 bases. The chain links TRBV3-1 to TRBJ2-5; 8 bases are shared with TRBD2. The TCR comes from a middle-aged man who received an inactivated influenza vaccine. Sequenced material: PBMCs from blood, taken less than 13 days after vaccination. The CDR3 coding sequence is TGTGCCAGCAGCCAAGGCGGGACTAGACAAGAGACCCAGTACTTC. It encodes CASSQGGTRQETQYF.